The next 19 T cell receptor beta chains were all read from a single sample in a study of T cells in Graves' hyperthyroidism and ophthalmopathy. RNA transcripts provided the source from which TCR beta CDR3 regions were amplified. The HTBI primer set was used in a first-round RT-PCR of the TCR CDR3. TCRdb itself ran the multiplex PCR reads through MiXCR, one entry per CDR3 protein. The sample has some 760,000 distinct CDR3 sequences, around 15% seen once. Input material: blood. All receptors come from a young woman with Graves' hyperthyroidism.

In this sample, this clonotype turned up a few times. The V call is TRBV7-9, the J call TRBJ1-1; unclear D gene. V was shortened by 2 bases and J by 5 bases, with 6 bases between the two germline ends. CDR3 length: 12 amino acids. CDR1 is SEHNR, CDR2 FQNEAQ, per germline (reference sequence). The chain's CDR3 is CASSLMPTEAFF. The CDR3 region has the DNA TGTGCCAGCAGCTTAATGCCAACTGAAGCTTTCTTT.

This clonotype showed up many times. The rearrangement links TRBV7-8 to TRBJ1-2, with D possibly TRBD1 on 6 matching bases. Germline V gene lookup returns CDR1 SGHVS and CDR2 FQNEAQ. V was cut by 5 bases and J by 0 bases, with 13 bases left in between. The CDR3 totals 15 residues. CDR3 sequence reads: CASSPRDKANYGYTF. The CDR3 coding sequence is TGTGCCAGCAGCCCCCGGGACAAAGCTAACTATGGCTACACCTTC.

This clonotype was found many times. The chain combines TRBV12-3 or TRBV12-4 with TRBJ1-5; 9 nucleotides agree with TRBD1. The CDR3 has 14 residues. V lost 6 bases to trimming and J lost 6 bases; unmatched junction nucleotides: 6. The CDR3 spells CASRPGTGSQPQHF. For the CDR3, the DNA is TGTGCCAGCAGGCCCGGGACAGGGAGTCAGCCCCAGCATTTT.

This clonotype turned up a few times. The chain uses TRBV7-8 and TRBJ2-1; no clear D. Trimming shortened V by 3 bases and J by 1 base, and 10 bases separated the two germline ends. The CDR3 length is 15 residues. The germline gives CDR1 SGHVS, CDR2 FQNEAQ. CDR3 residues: CASSFGGKSYNEQFF. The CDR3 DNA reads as TGTGCCAGCAGCTTCGGCGGCAAATCCTACAATGAGCAGTTCTTC.

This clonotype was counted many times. This CDR3 reads CASTGVGLAGLQETQYF. CDR3 DNA: TGTGCCAGCACCGGGGTGGGACTAGCGGGCCTCCAAGAGACCCAGTACTTC. The genes are TRBV12-3 or TRBV12-4 and TRBJ2-5, with TRBD2 matching 12 bases. With V trimmed by 7 bases and J by 1 base, 10 bases remained unmatched. The CDR3 length is 17 residues.

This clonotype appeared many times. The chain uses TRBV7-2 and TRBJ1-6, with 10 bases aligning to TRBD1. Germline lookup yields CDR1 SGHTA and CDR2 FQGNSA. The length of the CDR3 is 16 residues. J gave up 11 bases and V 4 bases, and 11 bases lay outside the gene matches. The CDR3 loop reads CASSSDRDRGRTPLHF. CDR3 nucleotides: TGTGCCAGCAGCTCTGACCGGGACAGGGGACGAACACCCCTCCACTTT.

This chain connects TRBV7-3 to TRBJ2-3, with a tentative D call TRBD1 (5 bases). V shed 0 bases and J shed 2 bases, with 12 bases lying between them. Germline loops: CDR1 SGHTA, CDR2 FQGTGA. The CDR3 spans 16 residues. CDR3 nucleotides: TGTGCCAGCAGCTTAACGTTTAGGGGCTCCACAGATACGCAGTATTTT. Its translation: CASSLTFRGSTDTQYF. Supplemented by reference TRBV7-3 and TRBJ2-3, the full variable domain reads GAGVSQTPSNKVTEKGKYVELRCDPISGHTALYWYRQSLGQGPEFLIYFQGTGAADDSGLPNDRFFAVRPEGSVSTLKIQRTERGDSAVYLCASSLTFRGSTDTQYFGPGTRLTVL.

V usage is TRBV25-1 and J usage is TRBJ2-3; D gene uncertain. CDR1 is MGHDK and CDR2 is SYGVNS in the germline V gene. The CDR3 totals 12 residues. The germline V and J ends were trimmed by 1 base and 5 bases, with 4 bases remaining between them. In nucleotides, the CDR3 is TGTGCCAGCAGTGAATCGATAGATACGCAGTATTTT. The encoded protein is CASSESIDTQYF.

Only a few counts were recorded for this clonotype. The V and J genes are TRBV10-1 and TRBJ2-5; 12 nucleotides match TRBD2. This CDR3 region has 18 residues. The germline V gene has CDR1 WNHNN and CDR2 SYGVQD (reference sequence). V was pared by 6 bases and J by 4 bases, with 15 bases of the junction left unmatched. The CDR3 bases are TGCGCCAGCAGCCACGGGAGACTAGCGGGAGAAGTGGGAGAGACCCAGTACTTC. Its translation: CASSHGRLAGEVGETQYF.

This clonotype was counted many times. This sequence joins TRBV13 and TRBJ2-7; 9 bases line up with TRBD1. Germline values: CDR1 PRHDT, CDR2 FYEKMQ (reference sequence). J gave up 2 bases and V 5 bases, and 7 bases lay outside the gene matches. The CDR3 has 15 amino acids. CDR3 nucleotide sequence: TGTGCCAGCAGCCCCGGGACAGGGAGGACCTACGAGCAGTACTTC. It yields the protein CASSPGTGRTYEQYF. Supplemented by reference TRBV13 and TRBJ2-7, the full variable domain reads AAGVIQSPRHLIKEKRETATLKCYPIPRHDTVYWYQQGPGQDPQFLISFYEKMQSDKGSIPDRFSAQQFSDYHSELNMSSLELGDSALYFCASSPGTGRTYEQYFGPGTRLTVT.

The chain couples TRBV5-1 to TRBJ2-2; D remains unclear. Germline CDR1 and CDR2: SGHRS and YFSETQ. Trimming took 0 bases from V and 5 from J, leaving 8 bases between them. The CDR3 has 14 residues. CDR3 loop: CASSLASPTGELFF. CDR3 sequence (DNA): TGCGCCAGCAGCTTGGCCAGTCCGACCGGGGAGCTGTTTTTT.

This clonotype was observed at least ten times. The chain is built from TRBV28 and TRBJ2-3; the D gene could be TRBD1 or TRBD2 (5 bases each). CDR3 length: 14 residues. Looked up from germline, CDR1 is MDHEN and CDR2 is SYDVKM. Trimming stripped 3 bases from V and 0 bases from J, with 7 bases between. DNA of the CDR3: TGTGCCAGCAGTTTTGGGGACAGCACAGATACGCAGTATTTT. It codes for CASSFGDSTDTQYF.

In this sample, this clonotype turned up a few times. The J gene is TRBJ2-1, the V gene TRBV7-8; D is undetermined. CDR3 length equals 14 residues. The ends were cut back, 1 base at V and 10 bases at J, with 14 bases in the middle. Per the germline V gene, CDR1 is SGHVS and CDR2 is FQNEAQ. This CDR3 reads CASSLGSLRNEQFF. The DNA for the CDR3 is TGTGCCAGCAGCTTAGGTAGTTTGCGGAACGAGCAGTTCTTC.

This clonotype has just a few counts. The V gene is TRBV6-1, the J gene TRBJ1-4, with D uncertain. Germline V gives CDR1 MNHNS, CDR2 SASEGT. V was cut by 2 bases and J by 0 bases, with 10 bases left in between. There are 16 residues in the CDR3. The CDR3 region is CASSEFGIPTNEKLFF. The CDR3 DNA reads TGTGCCAGCAGTGAATTTGGGATTCCAACTAATGAAAAACTGTTTTTT.

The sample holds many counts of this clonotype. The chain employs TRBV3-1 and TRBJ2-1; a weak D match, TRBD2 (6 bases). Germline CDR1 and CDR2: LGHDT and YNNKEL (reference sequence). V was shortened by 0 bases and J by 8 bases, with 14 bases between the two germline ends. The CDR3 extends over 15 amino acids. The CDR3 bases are TGTGCCAGCAGCCAAGAGGGGGGTGCGAAGGATGAGCAGTTCTTC. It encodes CASSQEGGAKDEQFF.

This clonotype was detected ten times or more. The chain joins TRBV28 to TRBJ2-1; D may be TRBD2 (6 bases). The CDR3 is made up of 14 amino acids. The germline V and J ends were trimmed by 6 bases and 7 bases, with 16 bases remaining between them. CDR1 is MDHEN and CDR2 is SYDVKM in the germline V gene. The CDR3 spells CASSPGGRINEQFF. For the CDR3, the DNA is TGTGCCAGCAGCCCCGGAGGGCGCATAAATGAGCAGTTCTTC.

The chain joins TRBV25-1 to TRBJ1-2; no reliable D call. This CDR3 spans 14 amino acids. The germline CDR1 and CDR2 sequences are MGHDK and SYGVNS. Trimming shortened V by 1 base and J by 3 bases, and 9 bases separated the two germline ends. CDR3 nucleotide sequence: TGTGCCAGCAGTGAATGGGGTAGGGACTATGGCTACACCTTC. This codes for CASSEWGRDYGYTF.

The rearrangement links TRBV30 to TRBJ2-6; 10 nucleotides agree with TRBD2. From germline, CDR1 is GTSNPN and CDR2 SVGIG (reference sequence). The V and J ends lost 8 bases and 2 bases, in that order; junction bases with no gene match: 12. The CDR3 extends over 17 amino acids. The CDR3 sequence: CAPPSLAGVAGANVLTF. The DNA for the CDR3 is TGTGCCCCACCCAGTCTAGCGGGAGTTGCTGGGGCCAACGTCCTGACTTTC.

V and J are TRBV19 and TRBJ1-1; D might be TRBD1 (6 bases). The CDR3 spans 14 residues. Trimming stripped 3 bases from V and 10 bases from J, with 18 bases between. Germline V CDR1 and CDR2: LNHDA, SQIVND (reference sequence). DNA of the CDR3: TGTGCCAGTAGTATCGGGCCAGGGGCCAACGGAGCTTTCTTT. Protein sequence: CASSIGPGANGAFF.